The T cell receptor (beta chain) under discussion was sequenced for a study of blood T cell repertoires in COVID-19. Study summary: There were acute and convalescent COVID-19 samples, and they came from the United States, Italy and Spain. From T cells, B-cell-depleted T cells, or PBMCs came the material, which was cDNA or gDNA.

During active infection, Seattle patients enrolled and were then monitored through disease. How the authors handled the data: Amplification from reference gene primers served as the basis for estimated nucleated cell counts. Profiled with immunoSEQ multiplex PCR; TCRdb holds only in-frame clones, not every one. The V and J calls and the clone size are those of that table, but D and trimming were determined from the DNA. The table includes around 120,000 clones, 90% detected once. V lost 5 bases and J lost 8, with 16 bases in between. CDR1 is LNHDA, CDR2 SQIVND, per germline (reference sequence). The CDR3 is made up of 15 amino acids.

The TCR originated in a woman between 55 and 75 years old with COVID-19, enrolled during active disease. The sequenced material came from peripheral blood. The rearrangement uses TRBV19 and TRBJ2-6; D is undetermined. Here the CDR3 reads CASSLPVLQTNVLTF. The CDR3 coding sequence is TGTGCCAGTAGTCTCCCGGTCCTCCAAACCAACGTCCTGACTTTC.